Below, one T cell receptor beta chain is given with its context. With 6 bases removed from V and 2 bases from J, the gap between germline ends came to 12 bases. The CDR3 contains 14 residues. Germline CDR1 is SGDLS and CDR2 is YYNGEE. The data are from a study of T cell changes during pregnancy in multiple sclerosis. TCRdb keeps only in-frame clones here, not all; method: immunoSEQ multiplex PCR. The sample has 50,000 or so clones; more than 90% are singletons. Specimen: CD4+ T cells from peripheral blood mononuclear cells, collected before pregnancy. The chain combines TRBV9 with TRBJ2-1, with D perhaps TRBD2 (5 bases). The receptor was derived from a female donor with multiple sclerosis, enrolled in a pregnancy study. The CDR3 here is CASTHGIAYNEQFF. CDR3 coding DNA: TGTGCCAGCACCCACGGGATCGCCTACAATGAGCAGTTCTTC.